These 22 T cell receptor beta chains originate from one sample sequenced in a study of T-cell reconstitution after alpha-beta-depleted transplantation in children. Unique molecular identifiers were incorporated during preparation of the TCRbeta library. TCRdb processed the PCR reads anew with MiXCR; each CDR3 protein has one entry. The repertoire holds about 600,000 distinct CDR3 sequences, with 13% as singletons. The input for sequencing was PBMCs, mostly from graft donor cells, taken 360 days after TCRalphabeta/CD19-depleted stem cell transplant. The receptors originated from a male patient younger than 18 who had a stem cell transplant for acute myeloid leukemia, so the T cells may come from the graft donor.

The V and J genes are TRBV12-3 or TRBV12-4 and TRBJ2-3; unclear D gene. This CDR3 spans 17 amino acids. The V end was cut by 4 bases, the J end by 3 bases, with 20 bases between. The CDR3 region is CASSSSPGPVFTDTQYF. CDR3 DNA: TGTGCCAGCAGTTCCTCCCCCGGGCCCGTGTTTACAGATACGCAGTATTTT.

The V gene is TRBV27, the J gene TRBJ2-1, with D possibly TRBD2 on 5 matching bases. CDR1 and CDR2 (germline): MNHEY, SMNVEV (reference sequence). V was pared by 1 base and J by 1 base, with 5 bases between. The CDR3 contains 14 residues. The CDR3 here is CASSLWTSYNEQFF. The DNA of the CDR3 is TGTGCCAGCAGTTTATGGACTTCCTACAATGAGCAGTTCTTC.

A word on this clonotype: The junction departs from germline at one end; a sequencing error may be responsible. J is TRBJ2-1 and V is TRBV10-3; perhaps TRBD2 as D (5 bases). The germline CDR1 and CDR2 sequences are ENHRY and SYGVKD. This CDR3 is built from 14 residues. The CDR3 reads CAISPGSSYNEQSF. CDR3 DNA sequence: TGTGCCATCAGTCCGGGAAGCTCCTACAATGAGCAGTCCTTC.

Regarding this clonotype: A much larger clone lies a single base off, so this may be a read error. The CDR3 does not close with the conserved phenylalanine or tryptophan, likely indicating a read error. The chain is built from TRBV5-6 and TRBJ2-7; maybe TRBD1 (6 bases). CDR1 and CDR2 (germline): SGHDT, YYEEEE. The CDR3 spans 15 residues. The V end was cut by 6 bases, the J end by 2 bases, with 18 bases between. Written as DNA, the CDR3 is TGTGCCAGCACCCTTGGGGGCAGTGGGACCTACGAGCAGTACGAC. This gives the protein CASTLGGSGTYEQYD.

The sample holds a few counts of this clonotype. The chain is built from TRBV7-9 and TRBJ2-7, with 7 bases that match TRBD2. The germline V gene has CDR1 SEHNR and CDR2 FQNEAQ (reference sequence). The ends lost 7 bases at V and 0 bases at J; junction bases unmatched: 9. CDR3 length: 15 amino acids. The CDR3 region is CASTLSGLSSYEQYF. The CDR3 DNA follows: TGTGCCAGCACCTTGTCGGGACTAAGCTCCTACGAGCAGTACTTC. The full variable domain, its missing parts supplied by reference TRBV7-9 and TRBJ2-7, is DTGVSQNPRHKITKRGQNVTFRCDPISEHNRLYWYRQTLGQGPEFLTYFQNEAQLEKSRLLSDRFSAERPKGSFSTLEIQRTEQGDSAMYLCASTLSGLSSYEQYFGPGTRLTVT.

The V call is TRBV21-1, the J call TRBJ2-7; the D call TRBD2 from the table was never checked on the DNA. TRBV21-1 is marked as a pseudogene. The CDR3 covers 16 residues. CDR3 region: CASPQGSGRGSYEQYF. CDR3 nucleotides: TGTGCCAGCCCGCAAGGTAGCGGGAGAGGATCCTACGAGCAGTACTTC.

This clonotype was detected a few times. The CDR3 DNA is TGTGCCACCAGTGATTGGATAGCGGGAAAAGAGACCCAGTACTTC. It translates to CATSDWIAGKETQYF. The rearrangement links TRBV24-1 to TRBJ2-5; 8 nucleotides match TRBD2. Germline V gene lookup returns CDR1 KGHDR and CDR2 SFDVKD. CDR3 length: 15 amino acids. The V segment lost 2 bases and the J segment 3 bases; nucleotides outside the gene matches: 4.

A single count supports this clonotype. The chain carries TRBV7-2 and TRBJ2-7; D not resolved. The V end was cut by 1 base, the J end by 10 bases, with 11 bases between. This CDR3 has 12 amino acids. Germline assignment: CDR1 SGHTA and CDR2 FQGNSA. CDR3 DNA: TGTGCCAGCAGCTTAGTCACCGCCCGTCAGTACTTC. Translated: CASSLVTARQYF.

The gene calls are TRBV20-1 and TRBJ2-5; a weak D match, TRBD2 (5 bases). Germline assignment: CDR1 DFQATT and CDR2 SNEGSKA (reference sequence). The CDR3 covers 13 residues. V was shortened by 3 bases and J by 2 bases, with 10 bases between the two germline ends. The CDR3 nucleotides read TGCAGTGCTAGCGACGAGGGTCAAGAGACCCAGTACTTC. Protein product: CSASDEGQETQYF.

This clonotype occurred many times. The chain recombines TRBV20-1 with TRBJ2-1, with 8 nucleotides matching TRBD2. This CDR3 region has 13 residues. Germline values: CDR1 DFQATT, CDR2 SNEGSKA (reference sequence). V was clipped by 2 bases and J by 7 bases; unmatched bases: 4. Written as DNA, the CDR3 is TGCAGTGCTAGACTAGCGGGTTGGAATGAGCAGTTCTTC. Protein: CSARLAGWNEQFF.

The table lists this clonotype with many counts. V and J are TRBV29-1 and TRBJ2-6; no firm D call. Trimming pared 6 bases from V and 0 bases from J, leaving 12 bases between. The CDR3 is 15 amino acids. Germline lookup yields CDR1 SQVTM and CDR2 ANQGSEA. CDR3 loop: CSVAQRFSGANVLTF. The CDR3 DNA is TGCAGCGTCGCTCAACGCTTCTCTGGGGCCAACGTCCTGACTTTC.

The sample holds many counts of this clonotype. V and J are TRBV20-1 and TRBJ2-3, with 11 bases that match TRBD2. Per germline, CDR1 DFQATT and CDR2 SNEGSKA (reference sequence). The CDR3 sequence is 15 residues long. V shed 0 bases and J 5 bases; nucleotides not matched to a gene: 4. The CDR3 protein is CSARDSGRAGDTQYF. The CDR3 coding sequence is TGCAGTGCTAGAGATAGCGGGAGGGCCGGAGATACGCAGTATTTT.

This clonotype showed up just a few times. This chain connects TRBV28 to TRBJ2-7; weak D call: TRBD2 (6 bases). V was clipped by 6 bases and J by 2 bases, with 11 bases between them. The CDR3 sequence is 13 residues long. Per germline, CDR1 MDHEN and CDR2 SYDVKM. The CDR3 region has the DNA TGTGCCAGCAGAGGGCTAGCGCCCTACGAGCAGTACTTC. Translated: CASRGLAPYEQYF.

This clonotype was counted a few times. This chain links TRBV18 with TRBJ1-1, with D possibly being TRBD1 (5 bases). Trimming stripped 2 bases from V and 8 bases from J, with 15 bases between. Germline V gives CDR1 KGHSH, CDR2 LQKENI. The CDR3 runs 14 residues. The CDR3 region has the DNA TGTGCCAGCTCACCAAGACTACTACAGGAGGAAGCTTTCTTT. This translates into CASSPRLLQEEAFF.

This clonotype was observed many times. The chain carries TRBV7-8 and TRBJ2-7; TRBD2 matches 11 bases. This CDR3 comprises 16 residues. Trimming at V came to 5 bases and at J to 2 bases, leaving 8 bases not matched to a gene. The germline V gene encodes CDR1 SGHVS and CDR2 FQNEAQ. The CDR3 loop is CASSQLLAGAAYEQYF. In DNA, the CDR3 is TGTGCCAGCAGCCAGCTACTAGCGGGAGCAGCCTACGAGCAGTACTTC.

Ten or more counts support this clonotype. This chain links TRBV28 with TRBJ2-3; no clear D gene. CDR1 and CDR2 from the germline V gene are MDHEN and SYDVKM. The CDR3 spans 19 residues. Trimming took 10 bases from V and 0 from J, leaving 29 bases between them. This CDR3 reads CATGYLLGLQAVSTDTQYF. CDR3 DNA: TGTGCCACCGGTTACCTCCTGGGCCTCCAGGCTGTGAGCACAGATACGCAGTATTTT.

J is TRBJ2-7 and V is TRBV28; 7 bases match TRBD2. CDR3 length: 16 residues. V was pared by 3 bases and J by 1 base, with 9 bases of the junction left unmatched. Germline-derived CDR1 and CDR2 are MDHEN and SYDVKM. Here the CDR3 reads CASSFPQGLPSYEQYF. The CDR3 DNA reads as TGTGCCAGCAGTTTCCCCCAGGGACTACCGTCCTACGAGCAGTACTTC.

Turning to this clonotype: This sequence may be a read error, since a much larger clone differs from it by one base. The chain recombines TRBV10-3 with TRBJ2-7; D gene unclear. With 5 bases removed from V and 3 bases from J, the gap between germline ends came to 5 bases. Germline V gene lookup returns CDR1 ENHRY and CDR2 SYGVKD. The CDR3 totals 11 residues. The CDR3: CAISNSYEQYF. The DNA for the CDR3 is TGTGCCATCAGTAACAGCTACGAGCAGTACTTC.

The chain combines TRBV18 with TRBJ2-1, with 10 bases identical to TRBD2. With V trimmed by 2 bases and J by 4 bases, 5 bases remained unmatched. Germline V gene sequence: CDR1 KGHSH, CDR2 LQKENI. This CDR3 region has 16 residues. The CDR3 is CASSPVAGGFYNEQFF. The CDR3 DNA reads TGTGCCAGCTCACCAGTAGCGGGAGGTTTTTACAATGAGCAGTTCTTC.

This clonotype was detected ten times or more. This chain uses TRBV18 with TRBJ2-3, with 9 bases matching TRBD1. The CDR3 has 15 residues. CDR1 and CDR2 from the germline V gene are KGHSH and LQKENI. J gave up 8 bases and V 7 bases, and 13 bases lay outside the gene matches. Here the CDR3 reads CASCPDRGPEVTQYF. For the CDR3, the DNA is TGTGCCAGCTGCCCGGACAGGGGCCCTGAGGTTACGCAGTATTTT.

This clonotype came up a few times. This chain links TRBV29-1 with TRBJ2-3; tentative D call: TRBD2 (6 bases). Between the trimmed V and J ends, which lost 4 bases and 4 bases, there was a span of 12 bases. CDR1 and CDR2 from the germline V gene are SQVTM and ANQGSEA. The CDR3 is made up of 13 amino acids. CDR3 coding DNA: TGCAGCGTTGCCGGGAGAACGGCAGATACGCAGTATTTT. Its protein is CSVAGRTADTQYF.

The chain has TRBV4-3 and TRBJ2-7; 11 nucleotides agree with TRBD1. This CDR3 region has 16 residues. Germline assignment: CDR1 LGHNA and CDR2 YSLEER. The ends lost 0 bases at V and 6 bases at J; junction bases unmatched: 7. CDR3 coding DNA: TGCGCCAGCAGCCAAGACGCCACCGGGACAGGGGGCGAGCAGTACTTC. Amino acid sequence: CASSQDATGTGGEQYF.